Below, 12 T cell receptor beta chains from the same sample are listed, as sequenced in a study of response to subunit inactivated influenza vaccine. TCRdb redid the calling of the RT-PCR reads with MiXCR, one entry per CDR3 protein. The sample shows roughly 710,000 distinct CDR3 sequences, less than 15% of them seen only once. Material: PBMCs from blood, obtained 14 to 15 days before vaccination. The origin of the receptors is a man aged 50 to 59 who received an inactivated influenza vaccine.

About this clonotype: It may be a read error: a sequence one base away is much more abundant. The chain recombines TRBV3-1 with TRBJ1-1; D is ambiguous. The CDR3 has 14 amino acids. Per the germline V gene, CDR1 is LGHDT and CDR2 is YNNKEL (reference sequence). Trimming took off 10 bases at V and 0 bases at J, with 15 bases between the two ends. The CDR3, as DNA: TGTGCCATCAGTCGGGCCGGCATGAACACTGAAGCTTTCTTT. Encoded protein: CAISRAGMNTEAFF.

This clonotype was observed a handful of times. The genes are TRBV7-2 and TRBJ2-3; perhaps TRBD1 as D (5 bases). V lost 5 bases to trimming and J lost 2 bases, with 14 bases between them. This CDR3 contains 15 residues. CDR1 and CDR2 from the germline V gene are SGHTA and FQGNSA. The CDR3: CASSPRDWFTDTQYF. CDR3 nucleotides: TGTGCCAGCAGCCCCAGGGATTGGTTCACAGATACGCAGTATTTT.

This clonotype came up a few times. The chain carries TRBV6-2 or TRBV6-3 and TRBJ1-1, with TRBD1 as a possible D gene (5 bases). This CDR3 is 13 amino acids long. The V end lost 7 bases, the J end lost 0 bases, and 9 bases lay between the germline ends. The germline V gene has CDR1 MNHEY and CDR2 SVGEGT. CDR3 in amino acids: CASIGAVNTEAFF. The DNA of the CDR3 is TGTGCCAGCATTGGGGCCGTGAACACTGAAGCTTTCTTT.

This clonotype was observed a handful of times. The CDR3 DNA is TGTGCCAGCAGCAGTAGCGGGGGGTCCGGGGAGCTGTTTTTT. Residues: CASSSSGGSGELFF. This rearrangement joins TRBV6-1 to TRBJ2-2, with 10 bases identical to TRBD2. This CDR3 contains 14 residues. V shed 6 bases, J shed 6 bases, and the junction held 4 bases outside the gene matches. Germline V lookup: CDR1 MNHNS, CDR2 SASEGT.

This clonotype was counted only a few times. J is TRBJ1-6 and V is TRBV7-8, with D possibly matching TRBD1 (5 bases). V was shortened by 7 bases and J by 7 bases, with 17 bases between the two germline ends. Germline loops: CDR1 SGHVS, CDR2 FQNEAQ. The CDR3 runs 15 residues. The CDR3 coding sequence is TGTGCCAGCAACCCGACCGGGACGGCAAATTCACCCCTCCACTTT. Residues: CASNPTGTANSPLHF.

This clonotype was counted a few times. The chain recombines TRBV19 with TRBJ1-2; tentatively, D is TRBD1 (5 bases). Germline assignment: CDR1 LNHDA and CDR2 SQIVND (reference sequence). Trimming left V 5 bases short and J 7 bases short, with 11 bases between. This CDR3 has 12 amino acids. The CDR3 loop is CASSQGRSGYTF. CDR3 DNA sequence: TGTGCCAGTAGTCAGGGTCGAAGTGGCTACACCTTC.

To note about this clonotype: One junction end does not reproduce the germline sequence, and a read error may be involved. The gene calls are TRBV24-1 and TRBJ1-1; D not certain. Germline-derived CDR1 and CDR2 are KGHDR and SFDVKD. The length of the CDR3 is 14 residues. The CDR3, as DNA: TGTGCCACCAGTGATCCGAACAGAGCACAAGAAGCTATCTTT. Translation gives CATSDPNRAQEAIF.

V and J are TRBV7-9 and TRBJ2-2; a possible D gene is TRBD1 (5 bases). Trimming removed 0 bases at V and 3 bases at J, with 8 bases between. The CDR3 spans 15 residues. Germline loops: CDR1 SEHNR, CDR2 FQNEAQ (reference sequence). This chain's CDR3 is CASSLAGRDTGELFF. In DNA, the CDR3 is TGTGCCAGCAGCTTAGCCGGCAGGGACACCGGGGAGCTGTTTTTT.

V is TRBV12-3 or TRBV12-4 and J is TRBJ1-2; D remains ambiguous. Trimming took 5 bases from V and 6 from J, leaving 13 bases between them. This CDR3 spans 13 amino acids. CDR3 sequence reads: CASSPKTVHGYTF. CDR3 DNA: TGTGCCAGCAGTCCCAAGACGGTCCATGGCTACACCTTC.

The DNA for the CDR3 is TGTGCCAGCAGGATAGACAGCACAGATACGCAGTATTTT. This encodes CASRIDSTDTQYF. This chain uses TRBV28 with TRBJ2-3; the D is unclear. Germline V gene data show CDR1 as MDHEN and CDR2 as SYDVKM. The CDR3 length is 13 residues. Deletions cut 6 bases from V and 0 bases from J, with 7 bases between. Drawing the rest from reference TRBV28 and TRBJ2-3, the complete variable domain is DVKVTQSSRYLVKRTGEKVFLECVQDMDHENMFWYRQDPGLGLRLIYFSYDVKMKEKGDIPEGYSVSREKKERFSLILESASTNQTSMYLCASRIDSTDTQYFGPGTRLTVL.

The chain carries TRBV3-1 and TRBJ2-7; D remains unclear. Germline V gene lookup returns CDR1 LGHDT and CDR2 YNNKEL (reference sequence). The CDR3 has 12 residues. The V end was cut by 7 bases, the J end by 7 bases, with 14 bases between. DNA for the CDR3: TGTGCCAGCAACTCAGGTCTCGGGGAGCAGTACTTC. Translating it yields CASNSGLGEQYF.

This clonotype was observed at least ten times. V is TRBV10-3 and J is TRBJ2-3; TRBD1 or TRBD2 may be the D gene (5 bases each). The V end was cut by 6 bases, the J end by 0 bases, with 10 bases between. Germline V gene sequence: CDR1 ENHRY, CDR2 SYGVKD. The CDR3 spans 14 residues. In DNA form, the CDR3 reads TGTGCCATCAGCTCGGGACGCAGCACAGATACGCAGTATTTT. Translating it yields CAISSGRSTDTQYF.